Presented here are 29 T cell receptor beta chains from one specimen sequenced in a study of vaccination and CD4 T cells after COVID-19. Treatment specified: roughly nine-day PBMC culture with coronavirus spike peptide pools or control peptides (ViraFEST assay). At the Johns Hopkins FTIC core, DNA taken from cultured CD4+ T cells was sequenced by way of the Oncomine TCR Beta short-read assay. TCRdb fed the PCR reads into MiXCR, producing one record per CDR3 protein. Counted here are some 9,000 distinct CDR3 sequences, roughly three fifths occurring once; the ten biggest clones make up more than 25%. Antigens of these TCRs are unknown. The sequenced sample was CD4+ T cells from blood, cultured in vitro. These receptors were taken from a human donor who had recovered from COVID-19.

This clonotype turned up a few times. This chain uses TRBV20-1 with TRBJ2-5, with D possibly being TRBD2 (5 bases). From germline, CDR1 is DFQATT and CDR2 SNEGSKA (reference sequence). Trimming left V 3 bases short and J 5 bases short, with 16 bases between. The CDR3 is 14 residues long. As DNA, the CDR3 is TGCAGTGCTAGTCTGGACGCGGCGGGTGAGACCCAGTACTTC. Its protein product is CSASLDAAGETQYF.

This clonotype was recorded only once. The chain couples TRBV6-1 to TRBJ1-5, with 10 bases fitting TRBD1. The germline gives CDR1 MNHNS, CDR2 SASEGT. V lost 11 bases, J lost 4 bases, and 2 bases stayed unmatched. This CDR3 contains 12 residues. The CDR3 coding sequence is TGTGCCGGGGGACAGGGGAATCAGCCCCAGCATTTT. This sequence encodes CAGGQGNQPQHF.

This clonotype was recorded once. This chain connects TRBV27 to TRBJ1-1; D perhaps matches TRBD1 (6 bases). The CDR3 has 13 residues. Trimming left V 4 bases short and J 3 bases short, with 9 bases between. Germline-derived CDR1 and CDR2 are MNHEY and SMNVEV (reference sequence). CDR3 sequence reads: CASSWRGYTEAFF. In DNA, the CDR3 is TGTGCCAGCAGTTGGAGGGGGTACACTGAAGCTTTCTTT.

The chain recombines TRBV20-1 with TRBJ2-2; D remains unclear. This CDR3 is built from 13 residues. CDR1 is DFQATT, CDR2 SNEGSKA, per germline (reference sequence). V dropped 2 bases and J dropped 5 bases, with 9 bases sitting between them. CDR3 sequence reads: CSARKIGTGELFF. The CDR3 region has the DNA TGCAGTGCTAGAAAGATTGGGACCGGGGAGCTGTTTTTT.

This clonotype was seen only once. The chain recombines TRBV20-1 with TRBJ2-2, with TRBD1 identical over 7 bases. Losses at the gene ends were 2 bases for V and 4 bases for J; bases not matched to a gene: 7. This CDR3 spans 15 amino acids. Germline V lookup: CDR1 DFQATT, CDR2 SNEGSKA (reference sequence). DNA of the CDR3: TGCAGTGCTAGACCTGAGACAGGGAGCACCGGGGAGCTGTTTTTT. This gives the protein CSARPETGSTGELFF.

V usage is TRBV12-3 or TRBV12-4 and J usage is TRBJ2-3; a weak D match, TRBD2 (5 bases). The CDR3 has 11 residues. Trimming shortened V by 3 bases and J by 8 bases, and 6 bases separated the two germline ends. DNA of the CDR3: TGTGCCAGCAGTTTTCGGGGTACGCAGTATTTT. Protein sequence: CASSFRGTQYF.

The rearrangement joins TRBV11-3 to TRBJ1-2; D unclear. Looked up from germline, CDR1 is SGHNT and CDR2 is YENEEA. V shed 0 bases and J shed 8 bases, with 19 bases lying between them. The CDR3 has 16 residues. The CDR3 region has the DNA TGTGCCAGCAGCTTAGATGGTGCAGGACCACGCCGGGGCTACACCTTC. This codes for CASSLDGAGPRRGYTF.

CDR3 sequence: CASSYSRTARGGNTIYF. DNA of the CDR3: TGTGCCAGCAGTTACTCGAGGACAGCCCGTGGGGGAAACACCATATATTTT. The chain recombines TRBV6-5 with TRBJ1-3; maybe TRBD1 (6 bases). V was shortened by 0 bases and J by 4 bases, with 16 bases between the two germline ends. This CDR3 contains 17 residues. Germline V gene data show CDR1 as MNHEY and CDR2 as SVGAGI.

J is TRBJ2-2 and V is TRBV24-1; 7 nucleotides agree with TRBD1. Per the germline V gene, CDR1 is KGHDR and CDR2 is SFDVKD. The CDR3 runs to 17 residues. With 2 bases clipped from V and 5 bases from J, the junction kept 10 bases outside the gene matches. CDR3 coding DNA: TGTGCCACCAGTGATTCGCGAGACAGGGTTAAAACCGGGGAGCTGTTTTTT. Protein sequence: CATSDSRDRVKTGELFF.

V and J are TRBV20-1 and TRBJ2-7; the D gene is possibly TRBD2 (6 bases). Germline V lookup: CDR1 DFQATT, CDR2 SNEGSKA (reference sequence). The CDR3 extends over 14 amino acids. V gave up 8 bases and J gave up 0 bases, with 17 bases separating them. CDR3 loop: CSPSGTEGSYEQYF. The CDR3 region has the DNA TGCAGTCCCTCCGGGACGGAGGGCTCCTACGAGCAGTACTTC.

The V call is TRBV27, the J call TRBJ1-1; D might be TRBD1 (6 bases). The germline gives CDR1 MNHEY, CDR2 SMNVEV (reference sequence). Trimming removed 5 bases from V and 1 base from J, with 11 bases in between. The CDR3 sequence is 14 residues long. The CDR3 DNA reads as TGTGCCAGCAGTCGAGGGGGGCCGAACACTGAAGCTTTCTTT. This translates into CASSRGGPNTEAFF.

The gene calls are TRBV14 and TRBJ1-2; 9 bases agree with TRBD1. V gave up 3 bases and J gave up 5 bases; unmatched junction bases: 1. This CDR3 spans 13 amino acids. Germline loops: CDR1 SGHDN, CDR2 FVKESK. As DNA, the CDR3 is TGTGCCAGCAGCCAGGACAGGGGTTATGGCTACACCTTC. It translates to CASSQDRGYGYTF.

V is TRBV4-1 and J is TRBJ2-1, with D perhaps given as TRBD1 or TRBD2 (5 bases each). The V gene lost 6 bases and the J gene lost 8 bases, with 14 bases spanning the gap. CDR1 is MGHRA, CDR2 YSYEKL, per germline. The CDR3 totals 13 residues. CDR3 nucleotides: TGCGCCAGCAGTAAGATCGTGGGGGATGAGCAGTTCTTC. It yields the protein CASSKIVGDEQFF.

This sequence joins TRBV7-2 and TRBJ2-5; no clear D. Trimming removed 3 bases at V and 5 bases at J, with 7 bases between. CDR1 and CDR2 from the germline V gene are SGHTA and FQGNSA. CDR3 length: 12 residues. The CDR3 spells CASSFTWETQYF. Written as DNA, the CDR3 is TGTGCCAGCAGCTTTACATGGGAGACCCAGTACTTC. Supplemented by reference TRBV7-2 and TRBJ2-5, the full variable domain reads GAGVSQSPSNKVTEKGKDVELRCDPISGHTALYWYRQSLGQGLEFLIYFQGNSAPDKSGLPSDRFSAERTGGSVSTLTIQRTQQEDSAVYLCASSFTWETQYFGPGTRLLVL.

This clonotype was counted a few times. The genes are TRBV7-8 and TRBJ2-5; TRBD2 matches at 13 bases. Trimming removed 4 bases from V and 5 bases from J; junction bases left unmatched: 7. The CDR3 consists of 16 residues. Germline V gives CDR1 SGHVS, CDR2 FQNEAQ. The CDR3 region is CASSSRTSGRYETQYF. The CDR3 coding sequence is TGTGCCAGCAGCTCAAGGACTAGCGGGAGATATGAGACCCAGTACTTC.

This clonotype was seen only a few times. CDR3 protein: CASSYSGPAVKQYF. CDR3 in DNA: TGTGCCAGCAGTTACTCTGGCCCCGCCGTAAAGCAGTACTTC. This chain joins TRBV6-2 or TRBV6-3 and TRBJ2-7; D is unclear. V was cut by 0 bases and J by 8 bases, with 14 bases left in between. Per the germline V gene, CDR1 is MNHEY and CDR2 is SVGEGT. The CDR3 covers 14 residues.

J is TRBJ2-5 and V is TRBV10-1, with 11 bases that match TRBD2. The J segment lost 1 base and the V segment lost 8 bases, leaving 6 bases of the junction unmatched. The CDR3 is made up of 15 amino acids. Germline CDR1 reads WNHNN; CDR2 reads SYGVQD (reference sequence). The CDR3 DNA reads as TGCGCCAGCTCGGCTGGGACTAGCGGCCAAGAGACCCAGTACTTC. It is translated as CASSAGTSGQETQYF.

The chain has TRBV25-1 and TRBJ1-1; no firm D call. Trimming removed 3 bases from V and 0 bases from J, with 14 bases in between. Germline-derived CDR1 and CDR2 are MGHDK and SYGVNS. There are 16 residues in the CDR3. Here the CDR3 DNA reads TGTGCCAGCAGTGATCCCGAAGGATCCATGAACACTGAAGCTTTCTTT. It codes for CASSDPEGSMNTEAFF.

The chain employs TRBV28 and TRBJ2-7; 10 bases match TRBD2. V was clipped by 6 bases and J by 4 bases; unmatched bases: 9. The germline V gene encodes CDR1 MDHEN and CDR2 SYDVKM. The CDR3 has 15 residues. The CDR3 region has the DNA TGTGCCAGCAGAGTTGCCGGGACTAGCGTTTACGAGCAGTACTTC. Protein: CASRVAGTSVYEQYF.

This chain links TRBV20-1 with TRBJ2-7; no definite D call. There are 10 residues in the CDR3. Germline V CDR1 and CDR2: DFQATT, SNEGSKA (reference sequence). Between the trimmed V and J ends, which lost 5 bases and 4 bases, there was a span of 6 bases. Here the CDR3 DNA reads TGCAGTGCTTCTTTATACGAGCAGTACTTC. Translating it yields CSASLYEQYF.

A single count supports this clonotype. The rearrangement joins TRBV20-1 to TRBJ1-3; D is undetermined. Germline assignment: CDR1 DFQATT and CDR2 SNEGSKA (reference sequence). This CDR3 comprises 14 residues. The V end lost 2 bases, the J end lost 0 bases, and 8 bases lay between the germline ends. The CDR3 sequence: CSARSELSGNTIYF. CDR3 bases: TGCAGTGCTAGATCGGAACTCTCTGGAAACACCATATATTTT.

In DNA, the CDR3 is TGTGCCAGCAGTGATAGAAATCCGAACACCGGGGAGCTGTTTTTT. Its translation: CASSDRNPNTGELFF. V is TRBV25-1 and J is TRBJ2-2, with D uncertain. The V and J ends lost 3 bases and 0 bases respectively, with 8 bases between them. This CDR3 is 15 amino acids long. Germline CDR1 is MGHDK and CDR2 is SYGVNS.

The rearrangement uses TRBV18 and TRBJ1-5; D unclear. The germline V and J ends were trimmed by 1 base and 2 bases, with 9 bases remaining between them. This CDR3 has 15 amino acids. Germline values: CDR1 KGHSH, CDR2 LQKENI. In DNA form, the CDR3 reads TGTGCCAGCTCACCACAGGGCGGGGGCAATCAGCCCCAGCATTTT. Protein sequence: CASSPQGGGNQPQHF.

This chain connects TRBV7-6 to TRBJ2-7; D is possibly TRBD1 or TRBD2 (5 bases each). V gave up 5 bases and J gave up 1 base, with 9 bases separating them. The length of the CDR3 is 13 residues. Looked up from germline, CDR1 is SGHVS and CDR2 is FNYEAQ. Here the CDR3 reads CASSPRGSYEQYF. CDR3 coding DNA: TGTGCCAGCAGCCCGAGGGGTTCCTACGAGCAGTACTTC.

The rearrangement uses TRBV20-1 and TRBJ2-2; D possibly corresponds to TRBD1 (5 bases). From germline, CDR1 is DFQATT and CDR2 SNEGSKA (reference sequence). The CDR3 runs to 15 residues. Between the trimmed V and J ends, which lost 3 bases and 1 base, there was a span of 12 bases. In nucleotides, the CDR3 is TGCAGTGCTAGTCAGGGCGGACGGAACACCGGGGAGCTGTTTTTT. Its translation is CSASQGGRNTGELFF.

The chain carries TRBV27 and TRBJ1-4; D is perhaps TRBD1 (5 bases). The ends were cut back, 5 bases at V and 0 bases at J, with 16 bases in the middle. The CDR3 extends over 17 amino acids. From germline, CDR1 is MNHEY and CDR2 SMNVEV (reference sequence). Here the CDR3 DNA reads TGTGCCAGCAGTCCCCGAGGAAGGGGACCAACTAATGAAAAACTGTTTTTT. Translating gives CASSPRGRGPTNEKLFF.

This chain connects TRBV29-1 to TRBJ1-2, with 8 bases identical to TRBD1. Germline CDR1 SQVTM, CDR2 ANQGSEA. V shed 6 bases and J 1 base; nucleotides not matched to a gene: 7. The CDR3 consists of 14 residues. CDR3 sequence (DNA): TGCAGCGTACGGACAGGGACGGTTAACTATGGCTACACCTTC. Amino acids: CSVRTGTVNYGYTF.

This clonotype was counted a few times. The J gene is TRBJ1-2, the V gene TRBV18; D unclear. Germline-derived CDR1 and CDR2 are KGHSH and LQKENI. Trimming shortened V by 4 bases and J by 2 bases, and 11 bases separated the two germline ends. CDR3 size: 14 residues. CDR3 in DNA: TGTGCCAGCTCACAACGGACGGAGAACTATGGCTACACCTTC. Encoded protein: CASSQRTENYGYTF.

V is TRBV6-2 or TRBV6-3 and J is TRBJ1-2, with 7 bases aligning to TRBD1. Germline lookup yields CDR1 MNHEY and CDR2 SVGEGT. The J segment lost 7 bases and the V segment lost 6 bases, leaving 11 bases of the junction unmatched. The CDR3 loop spans 14 amino acids. The CDR3 here is CASRPAGGTGGYTF. The CDR3 DNA reads TGTGCCAGCAGGCCCGCAGGGGGTACGGGTGGCTACACCTTC.